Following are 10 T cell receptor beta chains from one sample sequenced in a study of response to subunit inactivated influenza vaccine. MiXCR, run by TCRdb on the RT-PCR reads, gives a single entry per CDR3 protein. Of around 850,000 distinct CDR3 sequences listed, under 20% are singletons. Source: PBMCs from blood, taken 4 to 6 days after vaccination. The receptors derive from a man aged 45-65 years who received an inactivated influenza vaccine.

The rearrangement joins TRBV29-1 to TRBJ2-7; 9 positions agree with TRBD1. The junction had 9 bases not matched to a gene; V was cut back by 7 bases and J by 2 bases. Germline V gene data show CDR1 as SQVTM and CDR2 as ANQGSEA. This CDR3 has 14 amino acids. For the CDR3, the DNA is TGCAGCGCCTCTGGGACAGGGACTACCTACGAGCAGTACTTC. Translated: CSASGTGTTYEQYF.

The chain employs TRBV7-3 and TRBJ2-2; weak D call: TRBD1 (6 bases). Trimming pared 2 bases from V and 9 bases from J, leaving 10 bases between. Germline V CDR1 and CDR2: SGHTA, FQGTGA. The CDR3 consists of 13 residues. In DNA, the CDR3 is TGTGCCAGCAGCTTAGCTGGGGGCCGGGAGCTGTTTTTT. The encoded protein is CASSLAGGRELFF.

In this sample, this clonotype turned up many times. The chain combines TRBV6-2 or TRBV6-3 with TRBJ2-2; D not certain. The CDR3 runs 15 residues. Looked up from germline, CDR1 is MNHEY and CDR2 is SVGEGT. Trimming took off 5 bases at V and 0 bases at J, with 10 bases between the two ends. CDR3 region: CASSLRETNTGELFF. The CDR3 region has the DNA TGTGCCAGCAGTCTGAGAGAAACGAACACCGGGGAGCTGTTTTTT.

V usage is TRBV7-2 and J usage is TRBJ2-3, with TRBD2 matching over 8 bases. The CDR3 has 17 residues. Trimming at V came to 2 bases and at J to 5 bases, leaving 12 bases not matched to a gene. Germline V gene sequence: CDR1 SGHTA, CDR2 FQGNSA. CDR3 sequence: CASSLRPGGPGRDTQYF. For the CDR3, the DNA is TGTGCCAGCAGCTTACGTCCGGGAGGGCCCGGTAGAGATACGCAGTATTTT.

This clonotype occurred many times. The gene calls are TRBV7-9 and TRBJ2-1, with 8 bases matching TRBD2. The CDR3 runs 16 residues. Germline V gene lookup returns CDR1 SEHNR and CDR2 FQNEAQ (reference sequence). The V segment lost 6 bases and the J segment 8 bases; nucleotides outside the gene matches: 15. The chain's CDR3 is CASSFGLAEAVDEQFF. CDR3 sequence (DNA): TGTGCCAGCAGTTTCGGACTAGCCGAAGCGGTGGATGAGCAGTTCTTC.

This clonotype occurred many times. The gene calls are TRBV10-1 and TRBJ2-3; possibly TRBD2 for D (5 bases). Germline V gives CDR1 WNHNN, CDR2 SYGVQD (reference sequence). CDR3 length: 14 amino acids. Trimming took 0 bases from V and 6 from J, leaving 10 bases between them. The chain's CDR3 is CASSESASWDTQYF. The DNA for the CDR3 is TGCGCCAGCAGTGAGTCTGCTAGCTGGGATACGCAGTATTTT.

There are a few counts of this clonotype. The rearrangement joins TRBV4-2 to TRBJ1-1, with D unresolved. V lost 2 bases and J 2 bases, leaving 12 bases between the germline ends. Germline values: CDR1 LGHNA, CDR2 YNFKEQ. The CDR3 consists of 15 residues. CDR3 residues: CASSQNGLGNTEAFF. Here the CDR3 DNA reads TGTGCCAGCAGCCAAAATGGGCTGGGTAACACTGAAGCTTTCTTT.

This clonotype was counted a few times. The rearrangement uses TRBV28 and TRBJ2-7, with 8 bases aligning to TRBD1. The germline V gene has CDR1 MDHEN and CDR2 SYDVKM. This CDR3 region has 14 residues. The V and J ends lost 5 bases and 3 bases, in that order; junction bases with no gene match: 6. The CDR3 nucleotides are TGTGCCAGCAGTCCCGGGACAGGTCACTACGAGCAGTACTTC. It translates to CASSPGTGHYEQYF.

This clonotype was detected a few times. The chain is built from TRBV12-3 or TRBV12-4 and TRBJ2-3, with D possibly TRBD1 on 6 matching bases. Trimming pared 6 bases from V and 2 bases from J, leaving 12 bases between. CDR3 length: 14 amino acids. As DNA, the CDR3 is TGTGCCAGCAGAAGGGGGTCGACCACAGATACGCAGTATTTT. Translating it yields CASRRGSTTDTQYF.

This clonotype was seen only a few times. CDR3 amino acids: CASSYIPGWGEQYF. In DNA form, the CDR3 reads TGTGCCAGCAGTTACATCCCCGGTTGGGGGGAGCAGTACTTC. This chain connects TRBV6-2 or TRBV6-3 to TRBJ2-7; D tentatively reads TRBD1 or TRBD2 (5 bases each). The CDR3 extends over 14 amino acids. V was cut by 2 bases and J by 7 bases, with 15 bases left in between. CDR1 and CDR2 (germline): MNHEY, SVGEGT.